Listed below are T cell receptor beta chains from one sample, sequenced in a study of shared clonotypes between healthy human individuals. Repertoires were generated with immunoSEQ multiplex PCR, while TCRdb's copy carries only in-frame clones and drops some. The sample carries 550,000 to 600,000 clones, roughly 72% recorded once. Specimen: PBMCs. Source of these receptors: a woman aged 40-49 years in good health. Some clones in this sample may be carry-over from other donors' samples. CDR3s include the opening cysteine and the closing phenylalanine or tryptophan. The order of the fields is clone size, D gene, V gene, J gene, CDR3 DNA, CDR3 protein. The D gene is left open where the match is weak. Clone size is stated in some rows and not others, as once, few, many or a class when expanded.

clone_size: NA; d_call: NA; v_call: TRBV11-2; j_call: TRBJ1-1; cdr3_nt: TGTGCCAGCAGCGCAAATGTTGGGGACACTGAAGCTTTCTTT; cdr3_aa: CASSANVGDTEAFF
clone_size: NA; d_call: NA; v_call: TRBV15; j_call: TRBJ2-7; cdr3_nt: TGTGCCACCAGCAGTTTTGGGGTGAACGAGCAGTACTTC; cdr3_aa: CATSSFGVNEQYF
clone_size: NA; d_call: NA; v_call: TRBV19; j_call: TRBJ1-5; cdr3_nt: TGTGCCAGTAGTATAACCAGAAGGTATAGCAATCAGCCCCAGCATTTT; cdr3_aa: CASSITRRYSNQPQHF
clone_size: NA; d_call: NA; v_call: TRBV5-1; j_call: TRBJ2-7; cdr3_nt: TGCGCCAGCAGCTTGGCGCTAGCCACAGACGAGCAGTACTTC; cdr3_aa: CASSLALATDEQYF
clone_size: NA; d_call: NA; v_call: TRBV4-3; j_call: TRBJ1-1; cdr3_nt: TGCGCCAGCAGCCAAGATGAGAACAGGGATGCTTTCTTT; cdr3_aa: CASSQDENRDAFF
clone_size: NA; d_call: TRBD2; v_call: TRBV29-1; j_call: TRBJ2-1; cdr3_nt: TGCAGCGTGATACCGACTAGCGGGAGGAATGAGCAGTTCTTC; cdr3_aa: CSVIPTSGRNEQFF
clone_size: NA; d_call: TRBD1; v_call: TRBV19; j_call: TRBJ1-5; cdr3_nt: TGTGCCAGTAGTGACGGACAGGGTTGGGGTCAGCCCCAGCATTTT; cdr3_aa: CASSDGQGWGQPQHF
clone_size: NA; d_call: NA; v_call: TRBV4-1; j_call: TRBJ2-3; cdr3_nt: TGCGCCAGCAGCCAAGATTCTACCCAATTCACAGATACGCAGTATTTT; cdr3_aa: CASSQDSTQFTDTQYF
clone_size: NA; d_call: NA; v_call: TRBV5-1; j_call: TRBJ1-1; cdr3_nt: TGCGCCAGCAGCTTGGATCCGGTAGGTTATGGTGAAGCTTTCTTT; cdr3_aa: CASSLDPVGYGEAFF
clone_size: many; d_call: NA; v_call: TRBV5-1; j_call: TRBJ2-5; cdr3_nt: TGCGCCAGCAGCTTCGGGGCGCAGGCCACCCAAGAGACCCAGTACTTC; cdr3_aa: CASSFGAQATQETQYF
clone_size: NA; d_call: NA; v_call: TRBV7-3; j_call: TRBJ2-3; cdr3_nt: TGTGCCAGCAGCCTCTGGAGCGCTAGCACAGATACGCAGTATTTT; cdr3_aa: CASSLWSASTDTQYF
clone_size: NA; d_call: TRBD2; v_call: TRBV5-1; j_call: TRBJ2-3; cdr3_nt: TGCGCCAGCAGCACCGGACTAGCGGGAGGGAAAGATACGCAGTATTTT; cdr3_aa: CASSTGLAGGKDTQYF
clone_size: NA; d_call: NA; v_call: TRBV7-9; j_call: TRBJ2-3; cdr3_nt: TGTGCCCTGCGGCCAGGAGCCACAGATACGCAGTATTTT; cdr3_aa: CALRPGATDTQYF
clone_size: NA; d_call: NA; v_call: TRBV18; j_call: TRBJ2-2; cdr3_nt: TGTGCCAGCTCACCTGTTCCAAACACCGGGGAGCTGTTTTTT; cdr3_aa: CASSPVPNTGELFF
clone_size: NA; d_call: NA; v_call: TRBV5-1; j_call: TRBJ2-7; cdr3_nt: TGCGCCAGCAGCTTGGCGGGACCGGTCTCCTACGAGCAGTACTTC; cdr3_aa: CASSLAGPVSYEQYF
clone_size: NA; d_call: NA; v_call: TRBV9; j_call: TRBJ1-1; cdr3_nt: TGTGCCAGCACCGGACTGGGAGACACTGAAGCTTTCTTT; cdr3_aa: CASTGLGDTEAFF
clone_size: NA; d_call: NA; v_call: TRBV7-9; j_call: TRBJ2-5; cdr3_nt: TGTGCCAGCAGCTTAGACATAGCCTACACCCTGGGAGAGACCCAGTACTTC; cdr3_aa: CASSLDIAYTLGETQYF
clone_size: NA; d_call: NA; v_call: TRBV28; j_call: TRBJ1-1; cdr3_nt: TGTGCCAGCAGTTGGGATCGGGGGGTAATGAACACTGAAGCTTTCTTT; cdr3_aa: CASSWDRGVMNTEAFF